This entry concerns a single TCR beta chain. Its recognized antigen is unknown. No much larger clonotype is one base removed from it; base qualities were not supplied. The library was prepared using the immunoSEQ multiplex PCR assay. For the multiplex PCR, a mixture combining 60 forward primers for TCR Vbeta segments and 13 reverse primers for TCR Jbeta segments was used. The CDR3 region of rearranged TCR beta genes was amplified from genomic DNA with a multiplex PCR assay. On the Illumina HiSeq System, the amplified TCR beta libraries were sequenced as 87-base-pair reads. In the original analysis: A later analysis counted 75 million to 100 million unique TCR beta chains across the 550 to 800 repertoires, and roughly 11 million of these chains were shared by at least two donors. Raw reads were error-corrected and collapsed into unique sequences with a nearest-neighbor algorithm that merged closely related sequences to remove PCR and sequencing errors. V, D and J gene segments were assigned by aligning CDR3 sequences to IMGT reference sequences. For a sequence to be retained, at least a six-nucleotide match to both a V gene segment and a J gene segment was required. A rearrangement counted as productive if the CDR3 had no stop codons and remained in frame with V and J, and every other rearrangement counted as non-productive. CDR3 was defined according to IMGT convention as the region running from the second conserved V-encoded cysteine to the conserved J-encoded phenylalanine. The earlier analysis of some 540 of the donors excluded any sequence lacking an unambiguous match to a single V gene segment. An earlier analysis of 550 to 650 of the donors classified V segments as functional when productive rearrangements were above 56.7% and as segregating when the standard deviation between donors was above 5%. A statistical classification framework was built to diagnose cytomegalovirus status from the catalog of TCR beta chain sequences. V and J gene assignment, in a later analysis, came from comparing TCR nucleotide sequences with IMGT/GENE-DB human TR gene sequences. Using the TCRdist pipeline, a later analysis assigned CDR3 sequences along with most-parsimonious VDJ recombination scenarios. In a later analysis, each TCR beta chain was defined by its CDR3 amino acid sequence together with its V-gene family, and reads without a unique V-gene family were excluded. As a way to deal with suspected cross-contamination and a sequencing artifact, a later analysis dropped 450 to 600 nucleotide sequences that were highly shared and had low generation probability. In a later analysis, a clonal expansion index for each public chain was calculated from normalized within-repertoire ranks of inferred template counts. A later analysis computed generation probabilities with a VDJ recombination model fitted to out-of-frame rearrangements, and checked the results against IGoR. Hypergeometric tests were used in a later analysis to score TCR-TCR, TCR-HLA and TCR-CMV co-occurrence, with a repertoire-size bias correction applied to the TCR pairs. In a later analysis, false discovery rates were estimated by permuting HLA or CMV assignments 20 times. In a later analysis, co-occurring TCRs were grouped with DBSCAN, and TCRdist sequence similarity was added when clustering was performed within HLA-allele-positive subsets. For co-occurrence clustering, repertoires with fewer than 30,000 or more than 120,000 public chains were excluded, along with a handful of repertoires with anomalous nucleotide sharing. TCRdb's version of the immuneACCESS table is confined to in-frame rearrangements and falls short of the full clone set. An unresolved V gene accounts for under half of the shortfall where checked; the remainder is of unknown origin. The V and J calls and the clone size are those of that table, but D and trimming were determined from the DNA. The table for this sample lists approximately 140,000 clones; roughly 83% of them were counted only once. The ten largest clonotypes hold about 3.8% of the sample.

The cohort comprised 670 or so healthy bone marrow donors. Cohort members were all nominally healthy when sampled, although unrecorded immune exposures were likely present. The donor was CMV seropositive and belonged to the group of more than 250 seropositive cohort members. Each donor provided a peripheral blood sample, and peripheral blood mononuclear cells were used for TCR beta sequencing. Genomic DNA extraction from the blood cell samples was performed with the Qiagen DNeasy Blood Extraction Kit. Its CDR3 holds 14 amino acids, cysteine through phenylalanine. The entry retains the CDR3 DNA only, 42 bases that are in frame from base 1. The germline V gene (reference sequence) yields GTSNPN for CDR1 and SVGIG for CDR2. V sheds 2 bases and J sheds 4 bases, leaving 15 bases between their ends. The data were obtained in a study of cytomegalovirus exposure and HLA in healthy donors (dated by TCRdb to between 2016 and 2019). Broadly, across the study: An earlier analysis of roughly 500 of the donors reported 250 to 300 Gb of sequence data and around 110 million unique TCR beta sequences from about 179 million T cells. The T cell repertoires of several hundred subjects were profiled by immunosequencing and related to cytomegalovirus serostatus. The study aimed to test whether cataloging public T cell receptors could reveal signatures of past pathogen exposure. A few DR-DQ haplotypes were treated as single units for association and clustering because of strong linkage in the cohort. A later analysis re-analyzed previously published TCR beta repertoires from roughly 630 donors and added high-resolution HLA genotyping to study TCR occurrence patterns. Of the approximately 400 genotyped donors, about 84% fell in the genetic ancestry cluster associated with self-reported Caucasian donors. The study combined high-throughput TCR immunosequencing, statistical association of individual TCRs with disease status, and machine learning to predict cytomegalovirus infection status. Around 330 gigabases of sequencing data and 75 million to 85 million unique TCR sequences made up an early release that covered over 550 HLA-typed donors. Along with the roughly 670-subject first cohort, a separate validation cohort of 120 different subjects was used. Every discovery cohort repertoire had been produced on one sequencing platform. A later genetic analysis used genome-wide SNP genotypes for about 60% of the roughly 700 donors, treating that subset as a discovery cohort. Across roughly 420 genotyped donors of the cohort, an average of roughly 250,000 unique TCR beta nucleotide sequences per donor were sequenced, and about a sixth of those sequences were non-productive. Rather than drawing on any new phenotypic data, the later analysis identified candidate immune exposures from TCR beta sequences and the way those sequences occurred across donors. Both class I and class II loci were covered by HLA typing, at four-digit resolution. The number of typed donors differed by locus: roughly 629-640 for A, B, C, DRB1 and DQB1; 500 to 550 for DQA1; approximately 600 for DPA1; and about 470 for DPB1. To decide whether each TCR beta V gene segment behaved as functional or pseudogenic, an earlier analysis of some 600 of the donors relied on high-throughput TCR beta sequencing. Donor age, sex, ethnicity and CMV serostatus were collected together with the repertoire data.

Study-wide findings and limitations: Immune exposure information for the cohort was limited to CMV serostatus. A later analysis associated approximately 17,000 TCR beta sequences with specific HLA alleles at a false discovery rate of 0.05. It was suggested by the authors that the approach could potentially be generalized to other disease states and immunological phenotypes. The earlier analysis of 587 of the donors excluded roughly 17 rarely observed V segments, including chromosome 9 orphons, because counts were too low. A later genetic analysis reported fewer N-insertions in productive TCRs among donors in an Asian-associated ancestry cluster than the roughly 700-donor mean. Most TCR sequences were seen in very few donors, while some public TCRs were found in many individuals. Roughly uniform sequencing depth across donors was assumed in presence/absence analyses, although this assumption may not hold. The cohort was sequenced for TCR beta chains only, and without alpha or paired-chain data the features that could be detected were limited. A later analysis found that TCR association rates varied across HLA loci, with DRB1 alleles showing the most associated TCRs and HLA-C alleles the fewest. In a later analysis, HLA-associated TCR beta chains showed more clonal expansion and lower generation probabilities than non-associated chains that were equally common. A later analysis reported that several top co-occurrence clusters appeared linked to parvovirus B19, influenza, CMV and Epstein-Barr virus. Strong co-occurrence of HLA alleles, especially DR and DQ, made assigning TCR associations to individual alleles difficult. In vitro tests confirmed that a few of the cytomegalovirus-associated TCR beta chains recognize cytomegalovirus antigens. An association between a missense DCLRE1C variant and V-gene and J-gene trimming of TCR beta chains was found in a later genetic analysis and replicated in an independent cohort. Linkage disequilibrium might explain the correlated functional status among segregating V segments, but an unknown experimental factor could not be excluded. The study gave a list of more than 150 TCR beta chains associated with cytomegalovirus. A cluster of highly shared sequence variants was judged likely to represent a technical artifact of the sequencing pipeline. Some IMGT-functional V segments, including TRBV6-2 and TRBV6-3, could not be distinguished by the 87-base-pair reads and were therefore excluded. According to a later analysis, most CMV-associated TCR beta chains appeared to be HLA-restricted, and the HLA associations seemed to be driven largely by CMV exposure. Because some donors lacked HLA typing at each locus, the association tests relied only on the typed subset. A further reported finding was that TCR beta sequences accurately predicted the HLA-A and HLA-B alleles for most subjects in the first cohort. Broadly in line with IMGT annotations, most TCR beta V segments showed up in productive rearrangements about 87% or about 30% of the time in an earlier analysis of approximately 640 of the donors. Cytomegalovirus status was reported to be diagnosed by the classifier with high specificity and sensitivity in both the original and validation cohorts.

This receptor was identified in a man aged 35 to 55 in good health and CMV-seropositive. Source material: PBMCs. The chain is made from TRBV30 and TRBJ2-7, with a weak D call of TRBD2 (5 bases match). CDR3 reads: CAWSPLRVGYEQYF. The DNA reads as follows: TGTGCCTGGAGTCCCTTGCGGGTCGGGTACGAGCAGTACTTC.